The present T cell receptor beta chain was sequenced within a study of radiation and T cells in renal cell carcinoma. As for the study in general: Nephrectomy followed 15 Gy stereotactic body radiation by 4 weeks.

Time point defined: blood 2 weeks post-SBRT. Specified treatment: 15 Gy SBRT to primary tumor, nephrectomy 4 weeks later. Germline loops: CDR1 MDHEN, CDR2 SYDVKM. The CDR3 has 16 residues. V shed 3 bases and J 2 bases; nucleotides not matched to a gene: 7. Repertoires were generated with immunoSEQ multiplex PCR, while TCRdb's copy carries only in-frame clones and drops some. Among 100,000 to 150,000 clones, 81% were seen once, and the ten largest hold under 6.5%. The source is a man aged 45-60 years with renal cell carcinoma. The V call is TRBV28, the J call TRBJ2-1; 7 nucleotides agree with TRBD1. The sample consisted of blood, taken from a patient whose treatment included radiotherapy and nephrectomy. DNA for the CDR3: TGTGCCAGCAGTTTTGTCAGGGGGAGACCCTACAATGAGCAGTTCTTC. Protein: CASSFVRGRPYNEQFF.